The 20 T cell receptor beta chains below were found in one sample sequenced in a study of blood T cells in healthy people across ages. Primers used in a second PCR of roughly 6 to 11 cycles were a sample-barcoded 5' primer and a J-beta primer mix. TCRdb fed the 5' RACE reads into MiXCR, producing one record per CDR3 protein. This sample carries over 1,200,000 distinct CDR3 sequences, around 59% of them seen once, and the ten largest clones take 5% to 7%. The specimen sequenced was blood. These TCRs come from a man younger than 30 in good health.

The chain recombines TRBV21-1 with TRBJ1-5. TRBV21-1 has pseudogene status. The CDR3 runs to 15 residues. For the CDR3, the DNA is TGTGCCAGCTCCTCGCGGGTCCTAAGCAATCAGCCCCAGCATTTT. It encodes CASSSRVLSNQPQHF.

The rearrangement joins TRBV7-2 to TRBJ2-1, with D perhaps TRBD1 or TRBD2 (7 bases each). Germline loops: CDR1 SGHTA, CDR2 FQGNSA. V lost 0 bases, J lost 4 bases, and 37 bases lay in between. The CDR3 is made up of 24 amino acids. Here the CDR3 reads CASSLALDRSTLMTPSGIYNEQFF. CDR3 nucleotide sequence: TGTGCCAGCAGCTTAGCCCTGGACAGGTCGACTCTCATGACGCCTAGCGGTATATACAATGAGCAGTTCTTC. Using reference TRBV7-2 and TRBJ2-1 for the parts outside the CDR3, the full variable domain is GAGVSQSPSNKVTEKGKDVELRCDPISGHTALYWYRQSLGQGLEFLIYFQGNSAPDKSGLPSDRFSAERTGGSVSTLTIQRTQQEDSAVYLCASSLALDRSTLMTPSGIYNEQFFGPGTRLTVL.

This chain joins TRBV6-2 or TRBV6-3 and TRBJ2-1; D not certain. V was cut by 4 bases and J by 7 bases, with 11 bases left in between. This CDR3 contains 13 residues. Germline loops: CDR1 MNHEY, CDR2 SVGEGT. The CDR3 loop reads CASSWARTNEQFF. DNA for the CDR3: TGTGCCAGCAGTTGGGCTAGAACAAATGAGCAGTTCTTC.

The CDR3 sequence: CASSESTPAGGLEQYF. The CDR3 region has the DNA TGCGCCAGCAGTGAGTCGACCCCAGCGGGAGGCCTCGAGCAGTACTTC. The chain carries TRBV10-1 and TRBJ2-7; 9 bases are shared with TRBD2. Unmatched junction bases numbered 9, after V lost 0 bases and J lost 6 bases. The length of the CDR3 is 16 residues. CDR1 and CDR2 from the germline V gene are WNHNN and SYGVQD (reference sequence).

CDR3 DNA sequence: TGTGCCAGCAGCCAATCTTGGAGGTGGCAGGGCTCCGGCCGCCTCCGGAACACTGAAGCTTTCTTT. Translation gives CASSQSWRWQGSGRLRNTEAFF. The chain links TRBV4-2 to TRBJ1-1; TRBD1 is a possible D gene (5 bases). V was clipped by 2 bases and J by 1 base, with 32 bases between them. The CDR3 spans 22 residues. Germline-derived CDR1 and CDR2 are LGHNA and YNFKEQ.

The V gene is TRBV10-3, the J gene TRBJ2-4; no reliable D call. The CDR3 runs 11 residues. Between the trimmed V and J ends, which lost 6 bases and 8 bases, there was a span of 8 bases. Germline assignment: CDR1 ENHRY and CDR2 SYGVKD. The CDR3 region is CAISTNYIQYF. In DNA, the CDR3 is TGTGCCATCAGCACCAATTACATTCAGTACTTC.

V gene TRBV24-1 combines with J gene TRBJ2-4; TRBD2 might be the D (5 bases). The J call may not be correct, given that the DNA end is closer to TRBJ2-5. The germline V gene encodes CDR1 KGHDR and CDR2 SFDVKD. The CDR3 has 15 residues. The CDR3, as DNA: TGTGCCACCAGTGACCTGGAGGCCGAGGGAGAGACCCAGTACTTC. Translating gives CATSDLEAEGETQYF.

The chain uses TRBV10-3 and TRBJ1-1; the D gene is possibly TRBD1 (5 bases). The V and J ends lost 4 bases and 6 bases respectively, with 21 bases between them. Germline values: CDR1 ENHRY, CDR2 SYGVKD. The CDR3 extends over 16 amino acids. CDR3 sequence: CAISGQGAGAESEAFF. The CDR3 bases are TGTGCCATCAGTGGGCAGGGAGCGGGCGCAGAGTCTGAAGCTTTCTTT.

V is TRBV5-1 and J is TRBJ2-1, with 9 bases aligning to TRBD2. Germline assignment: CDR1 SGHRS and CDR2 YFSETQ. The trim removed 0 bases at V and 9 bases at J, leaving 7 bases unmatched. The CDR3 is 15 residues long. CDR3 sequence (DNA): TGCGCCAGCAGCTTGGCCGTTAGCGGGAGTACTGAGCAGTTCTTC. Translating it yields CASSLAVSGSTEQFF.

V and J are TRBV20-1 and TRBJ1-5; D is perhaps TRBD1 (6 bases). Per the germline V gene, CDR1 is DFQATT and CDR2 is SNEGSKA (reference sequence). CDR3 size: 16 residues. V shed 1 base and J shed 5 bases, with 18 bases lying between them. The CDR3 reads CSARAPGGRGHQPQHF. Written as DNA, the CDR3 is TGCAGTGCTAGAGCCCCGGGGGGCCGGGGCCATCAGCCCCAGCATTTT.

The chain joins TRBV5-6 to TRBJ2-7; 8 bases fit TRBD1. Trimming cost V 4 bases and J 1 base; bases outside gene matches: 7. Germline CDR1 and CDR2: SGHDT and YYEEEE. The CDR3 loop spans 15 amino acids. CDR3 loop: CASSPRTGRSYEQYF. The CDR3 DNA follows: TGTGCCAGCAGCCCTAGGACAGGGAGATCCTACGAGCAGTACTTC.

This chain connects TRBV4-2 to TRBJ1-2, with no clear D. The CDR3 has 15 residues. Germline loops: CDR1 LGHNA, CDR2 YNFKEQ. Trimming pared 1 base from V and 6 bases from J, leaving 15 bases between. The CDR3 spells CASSQAARTSDGYTF. CDR3 coding DNA: TGTGCCAGCAGCCAAGCGGCCAGGACTTCCGATGGCTACACCTTC.

The CDR3 DNA follows: TGTGCCAGCAGTTACACCGGGGGAGATGGAAACACCATATATTTT. This translates into CASSYTGGDGNTIYF. The V gene is TRBV6-6, the J gene TRBJ1-3, with D possibly being TRBD1 (5 bases). This CDR3 is built from 15 residues. Germline V CDR1 and CDR2: MNHNY, SVGAGI (reference sequence). Trimming cost V 2 bases and J 3 bases, with 11 bases left between them.

The V and J genes are TRBV25-1 and TRBJ2-1; no clear D. This CDR3 contains 14 residues. The germline V and J ends were trimmed by 3 bases and 0 bases, with 6 bases remaining between them. The V gene's germline CDR1 is MGHDK and CDR2 SYGVNS. The CDR3 reads CASSEIPSYNEQFF. Here the CDR3 DNA reads TGTGCCAGCAGTGAGATCCCCTCCTACAATGAGCAGTTCTTC.

This clonotype was seen only once. The rearrangement uses TRBV7-7 and TRBJ2-1; TRBD2 aligns across 7 bases. CDR3 length equals 15 residues. V lost 5 bases to trimming and J lost 4 bases; unmatched junction nucleotides: 8. Germline assignment: CDR1 SSHAT and CDR2 FNYEAQ (reference sequence). The CDR3 nucleotides are TGTGCCAGCAGCCTCGACAGCGGGAAATACAATGAGCAGTTCTTC. Its protein is CASSLDSGKYNEQFF.

CDR3 bases: TGTGCCAGCAGCTTAGTCCCCGGGACAGGGGGCTACGAGCAGTACTTC. It encodes CASSLVPGTGGYEQYF. This chain joins TRBV7-2 and TRBJ2-7; TRBD1 agrees at 11 bases. CDR3 length equals 16 residues. Germline-derived CDR1 and CDR2 are SGHTA and FQGNSA. V gave up 1 base and J gave up 3 bases; unmatched junction bases: 5.

This clonotype has just a few counts. The chain carries TRBV6-2 or TRBV6-3 and TRBJ1-4; possible D gene TRBD1, 5 bases. The germline V gene encodes CDR1 MNHEY and CDR2 SVGEGT. The CDR3 is 13 residues long. The V end was cut by 4 bases, the J end by 8 bases, with 11 bases between. Written as DNA, the CDR3 is TGTGCCAGCAGTTCTTCAGGGTCCGAAAAACTGTTTTTT. Protein product: CASSSSGSEKLFF.

Only a few counts were recorded for this clonotype. The chain recombines TRBV4-2 with TRBJ2-7; TRBD2 matches 8 bases. Trimming cost V 0 bases and J 1 base; bases outside gene matches: 11. This CDR3 region has 18 residues. Germline loops: CDR1 LGHNA, CDR2 YNFKEQ. The CDR3 nucleotides are TGTGCCAGCAGCCAAGAGAGGAGTCTAGCGGGCCTGTCCTACGAGCAGTACTTC. Translated, it gives CASSQERSLAGLSYEQYF.

J is TRBJ2-7 and V is TRBV4-1; D unresolved. The V end lost 0 bases, the J end lost 5 bases, and 14 bases lay between the germline ends. The CDR3 runs to 15 residues. CDR1 is MGHRA and CDR2 is YSYEKL in the germline V gene. CDR3 amino acids: CASSQETGLGDEQYF. As DNA, the CDR3 is TGCGCCAGCAGCCAAGAAACCGGGCTTGGGGACGAGCAGTACTTC.

This chain connects TRBV10-3 to TRBJ2-7, with 9 bases matching TRBD1. The CDR3 runs to 13 residues. Germline V lookup: CDR1 ENHRY, CDR2 SYGVKD. Germline trimming cut 10 bases from V and 4 bases from J; bases unmatched to any gene: 8. The CDR3 bases are TGTGCCAGCCGGGACAGGGAGGTATACGAGCAGTACTTC. This sequence encodes CASRDREVYEQYF.